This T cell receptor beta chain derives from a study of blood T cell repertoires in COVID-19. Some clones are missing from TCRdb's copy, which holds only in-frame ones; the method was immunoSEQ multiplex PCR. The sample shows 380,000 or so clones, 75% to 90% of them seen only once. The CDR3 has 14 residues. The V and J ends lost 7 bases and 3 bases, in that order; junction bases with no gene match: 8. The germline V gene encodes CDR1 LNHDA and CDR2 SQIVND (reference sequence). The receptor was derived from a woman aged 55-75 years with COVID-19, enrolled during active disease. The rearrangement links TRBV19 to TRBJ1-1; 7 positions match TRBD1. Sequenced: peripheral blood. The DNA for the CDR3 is TGTGCCAGTAAACCCGAGACAGGGCACACTGAAGCTTTCTTT. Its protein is CASKPETGHTEAFF.